This T cell receptor beta chain is drawn from a study of cytomegalovirus exposure and HLA in healthy donors. Study outcomes and limitations: The productive fraction for most TCR beta V segments was about 90% or about 30% in an earlier analysis. According to the study, 150 to 200 TCR beta chains were cytomegalovirus-associated.

About this clone itself: Its matching antigen is unknown.

The PCR ran on 60 Vbeta and 13 Jbeta primers. Sequencing used immunoSEQ multiplex PCR; TCRdb keeps in-frame clones, though not all of them. The sample lists around 150,000 clones; approximately 79% were seen once. The V end lost 2 bases, the J end lost 8 bases, and 5 bases lay between the germline ends. Germline-derived CDR1 and CDR2 are SGDLS and YYNGEE. The CDR3 spans 11 residues. This chain links TRBV9 with TRBJ2-1; D is uncertain. Source material: PBMCs. The sequence was collected from a woman aged 30 to 39 in good health and CMV-seronegative. The CDR3 sequence: CASSVSDEQFF. CDR3 bases: TGTGCCAGCAGCGTCTCCGATGAGCAGTTCTTC.